Ten or more counts support the clone carrying this T cell receptor beta chain. Its matching antigen is unknown. There are 19 residues in the CDR3. The V segment lost 4 bases and the J segment 1 base; nucleotides outside the gene matches: 14. The germline V gene encodes CDR1 SNHLY and CDR2 FYNNEI. Indicated time point: persistent/refractory GD, antithyroid drugs over 5 years with positive TRAb. Construction of the TCR library relied on RNA isolated from PBMCs. This sample is drawn from a study of regulatory T cells in long-lasting Graves disease. The authors built TCR beta libraries using iRepertoire HTBI primers and Arm-PCR of CDR3 regions. TCRdb used MiXCR to reprocess the multiplex PCR reads, holding one entry per CDR3 protein. This sample yields a few hundred thousand distinct CDR3 sequences, of which 23% are seen a single time; roughly 26% belongs to the top ten. Study-wide results and caveats: With 2,500 to 3,500 shared public clonotypes, persistent patients exceeded new patients, who shared about a thousand.

The rearrangement joins TRBV2 to TRBJ1-5; 9 positions agree with TRBD1. This TCR derives from a female donor with Graves disease. The sample was peripheral blood mononuclear cells (PBMCs), taken when the disease was refractory, from a patient treated with antithyroid drugs. This chain's CDR3 is CASSANIPGQGASNQPQHF. The CDR3 DNA follows: TGTGCCAGCAGTGCGAACATACCGGGACAGGGAGCGAGCAATCAGCCCCAGCATTTT.